Given below is one T cell receptor beta chain in context. The CDR3 is made up of 16 amino acids. Germline CDR1 is MGHDK and CDR2 is SYGVNS. The V gene lost 1 base and the J gene lost 2 bases, with 11 bases spanning the gap. There were only Caucasian adults among the donors, and all lived in Nashville, Tennessee. These data are taken from a study of shared clonotypes between healthy human individuals. At the deep level, the assay was run. Only in-frame clones appear in the TCRdb table, and some are missing; sequencing was by immunoSEQ multiplex PCR. The profile covers roughly 1 million clones, with around 82% appearing a single time and roughly 0.56% taken by the ten largest.

V usage is TRBV25-1 and J usage is TRBJ1-4; a weak D match, TRBD1 (5 bases). The receptor comes from a young man in good health. Some clones in this sample may be carry-over from other donors' samples. Sequences were obtained from memory CD4+ T cells from PBMCs. Subset noted: CD45RA-negative fraction. CDR3 residues: CASSEWFSGTNEKLFF. DNA for the CDR3: TGTGCCAGCAGTGAATGGTTTTCAGGGACTAATGAAAAACTGTTTTTT.